These T cell receptor beta chains were read from a single sample in a study of T cell responses to AZD1222 COVID-19 vaccine. Assay used: immunoSEQ multiplex PCR; TCRdb lists only in-frame clones, some missing. There are tens of thousands of clones in the sample; roughly 90% occur only once, and around 28% lies in the top ten. The source was peripheral blood, collected 28 days after the second AZD1222 dose. Receptors were obtained from an adult who received the AZD1222 COVID-19 vaccine. The CDR3 runs from the conserved cysteine through the conserved F or W. D genes are given only for firm matches. Clone size, where shown, is once, few, many, or a class for clones that have expanded.

>-|TRBJ2-7|TRBV6-5|TRBD1
CASLRSQGAGEQYF
TGTGCCAGCTTACGTAGCCAGGGGGCGGGCGAGCAGTACTTC
>-|TRBJ1-1|TRBV6-1|TRBD1
CASSELTGRRVNTEAFF
TGTGCCAGCAGTGAATTGACAGGGCGAAGGGTGAACACTGAAGCTTTCTTT
>-|TRBJ1-1|TRBV2|TRBD1
CASNQGEEAFF
TGTGCCAGCAACCAGGGGGAGGAAGCTTTCTTT
>few|TRBJ1-6|TRBV27|TRBD1
CASSFAGGSPLHF
TGTGCCAGCAGTTTTGCAGGGGGTTCACCCCTCCACTTT
>-|TRBJ2-7|TRBV9|-
CASSVAPHLTYEQYF
TGTGCCAGCAGCGTAGCGCCTCATCTTACCTACGAGCAGTACTTC
>-|TRBJ2-7|TRBV27|-
CASRPRPPEEQYF
TGTGCCAGCCGGCCTAGGCCCCCGGAGGAGCAGTACTTC
>-|TRBJ1-2|TRBV6-1|-
CASSENAGQSYGYTF
TGTGCCAGCAGTGAAAACGCGGGTCAGAGCTATGGCTACACCTTC
>-|TRBJ1-4|TRBV2|-
CASAGGIIGEKLFF
TGTGCCAGCGCCGGGGGCATCATCGGTGAAAAACTGTTTTTT
>-|TRBJ2-5|TRBV6-5|TRBD1
CASSYLRGREETQYF
TGTGCCAGCAGTTACTTGAGGGGGCGCGAAGAGACCCAGTACTTC
>-|TRBJ2-2|TRBV15|TRBD2
CATSREGLPTGELFF
TGTGCCACCAGCAGAGAGGGACTACCCACCGGGGAGCTGTTTTTT
>-|TRBJ1-6|TRBV7-9|-
CASSLVRTAINSPLHF
TGTGCCAGCAGCTTAGTGAGGACAGCGATTAATTCACCCCTCCACTTT
>-|TRBJ2-2|TRBV15|TRBD2
CATSRVLAGSTGELFF
TGTGCCACCAGCAGAGTTCTAGCGGGAAGTACCGGGGAGCTGTTTTTT
>-|TRBJ2-7|TRBV19|-
CASSNYGAEQYF
TGTGCCAGTAGTAATTACGGGGCCGAGCAGTACTTC
>-|TRBJ1-5|TRBV7-9|-
CASSLETGGDQPQHF
TGTGCCAGCAGCTTAGAGACAGGAGGTGATCAGCCCCAGCATTTT
>-|TRBJ2-7|TRBV7-2|-
CASSLSRSHASYEQYF
TGTGCCAGCAGCTTATCTCGGAGCCACGCCTCCTACGAGCAGTACTTC
>-|TRBJ2-6|TRBV6-4|-
CASSEGGGAGANVLTF
TGTGCCAGCAGTGAGGGAGGCGGTGCTGGGGCCAACGTCCTGACTTTC
>-|TRBJ1-6|TRBV9|-
CASSVDTSNSPLHF
TGTGCCAGCAGCGTAGACACCAGTAATTCACCCCTCCACTTT